Below are 17 T cell receptor beta chains sequenced from a single sample in a study of T-cell memory formation after mild COVID-19. TCRdb itself ran the 5' RACE reads through MiXCR, one entry per CDR3 protein. The sample lists 68,000 or so distinct CDR3 sequences, about a sixth occurring once. Sequencing was performed on PBMCs or a T cell subset sorted from them (not recorded which). These TCRs come from an adult woman who had mild COVID-19 (a few samples of this study predate the infection). Cell type and time point are not known.

This clonotype has more than one count but fewer than ten. The J gene is TRBJ2-7, the V gene TRBV4-2; D might be TRBD2 (5 bases). Germline V gives CDR1 LGHNA, CDR2 YNFKEQ. V lost 0 bases to trimming and J lost 3 bases, with 15 bases between them. The CDR3 extends over 16 amino acids. The CDR3 DNA sequence: TGTGCCAGCAGCCAAGAAGTAAGTGAGGGAATCTACGAGCAGTACTTC. Its translation: CASSQEVSEGIYEQYF.

The rearrangement joins TRBV12-3 or TRBV12-4 to TRBJ2-7; D gene unclear. The CDR3 has 13 amino acids. V was pared by 2 bases and J by 0 bases, with 5 bases between. This CDR3 reads CASSLHPSYEQYF. The CDR3, as DNA: TGTGCCAGCAGTTTACACCCCTCCTACGAGCAGTACTTC.

The chain carries TRBV7-8 and TRBJ2-3; TRBD2 agrees at 8 bases. Germline assignment: CDR1 SGHVS and CDR2 FQNEAQ. There are 18 residues in the CDR3. The trim removed 4 bases at V and 2 bases at J, leaving 14 bases unmatched. The CDR3: CASSSKLVVAGLTDTQYF. The CDR3, as DNA: TGTGCCAGCAGCTCGAAGTTGGTGGTAGCGGGGCTCACAGATACGCAGTATTTT.

This clonotype showed up just a few times. The chain carries TRBV4-3 and TRBJ1-2; weak D call: TRBD1 (5 bases). Germline V gene data show CDR1 as LGHNA and CDR2 as YSLEER. V lost 3 bases to trimming and J lost 8 bases, with 22 bases between them. CDR3 length: 16 amino acids. DNA of the CDR3: TGCGCCAGCAGCCAGGGGATCGGGACCCCTATACGAGGCTACACCTTC. Its translation is CASSQGIGTPIRGYTF.

The V gene is TRBV6-5, the J gene TRBJ2-6, with D unclear. Trimming took off 0 bases at V and 2 bases at J, with 8 bases between the two ends. There are 16 residues in the CDR3. From germline, CDR1 is MNHEY and CDR2 SVGAGI. The CDR3 spells CASSYSATPGANVLTF. DNA for the CDR3: TGTGCCAGCAGTTACTCGGCGACTCCTGGGGCCAACGTCCTGACTTTC.

The chain employs TRBV9 and TRBJ2-7; 9 nucleotides align to TRBD2. V dropped 4 bases and J dropped 0; count of bases not matched to a gene: 8. The germline V gene encodes CDR1 SGDLS and CDR2 YYNGEE. This CDR3 spans 16 amino acids. CDR3 sequence: CASSPTSGLSSYEQYF. In DNA, the CDR3 is TGTGCCAGCAGCCCTACTAGCGGGTTGAGCTCCTACGAGCAGTACTTC.

This clonotype was detected a few times. The genes are TRBV20-1 and TRBJ2-5; TRBD2 matches 8 bases. Germline CDR1 and CDR2: DFQATT and SNEGSKA (reference sequence). This CDR3 is built from 16 residues. Unmatched junction bases numbered 12, after V lost 6 bases and J lost 0 bases. The CDR3 DNA is TGCAGTGCCCCGAACCCGACTAGCGATTACCAAGAGACCCAGTACTTC. This encodes CSAPNPTSDYQETQYF.

The chain couples TRBV9 to TRBJ2-7; tentatively, D is TRBD1 or TRBD2 (6 bases each). V lost 2 bases and J 3 bases, leaving 12 bases between the germline ends. The CDR3 is 14 residues long. Germline V lookup: CDR1 SGDLS, CDR2 YYNGEE. CDR3 in amino acids: CASSVGGAGYEQYF. CDR3 DNA: TGTGCCAGCAGCGTGGGGGGCGCGGGCTACGAGCAGTACTTC.

This clonotype was observed a handful of times. The V call is TRBV10-3, the J call TRBJ2-3; 10 bases line up with TRBD2. CDR3 length: 16 amino acids. V shed 5 bases and J 0 bases; nucleotides not matched to a gene: 5. Germline V lookup: CDR1 ENHRY, CDR2 SYGVKD. As DNA, the CDR3 is TGTGCCATCAGTTCAGCGGGGGGGGAGAGCACAGATACGCAGTATTTT. Its protein is CAISSAGGESTDTQYF.

This clonotype was seen a handful of times. The rearrangement links TRBV9 to TRBJ1-1, with D perhaps TRBD1 (5 bases). The CDR3 length is 15 residues. Trimming cost V 3 bases and J 4 bases, with 16 bases left between them. Germline assignment: CDR1 SGDLS and CDR2 YYNGEE. In DNA form, the CDR3 reads TGTGCCAGCAGCGCAGGGTCACAGTTCGGCACTGAAGCTTTCTTT. Amino acids: CASSAGSQFGTEAFF.

This clonotype was seen a handful of times. This chain connects TRBV5-6 to TRBJ2-7; D is uncertain. Germline V lookup: CDR1 SGHDT, CDR2 YYEEEE. The CDR3 contains 14 residues. The V gene lost 1 base and the J gene lost 2 bases, with 10 bases spanning the gap. The chain's CDR3 is CASSLQGKPYEQYF. CDR3 bases: TGTGCCAGCAGCTTGCAAGGGAAACCCTACGAGCAGTACTTC.

This clonotype occurred a few times. The V call is TRBV4-1, the J call TRBJ2-1; D is possibly TRBD2 (7 bases). Trimming took 1 base from V and 0 from J, leaving 13 bases between them. This CDR3 contains 17 residues. The germline V gene encodes CDR1 MGHRA and CDR2 YSYEKL. CDR3 sequence reads: CASSQGGGGGSYNEQFF. The CDR3 DNA follows: TGCGCCAGCAGCCAAGGCGGGGGAGGGGGCTCCTACAATGAGCAGTTCTTC.

There are a few counts of this clonotype. The chain couples TRBV29-1 to TRBJ2-7; D not certain. V was clipped by 0 bases and J by 5 bases, with 8 bases between them. This CDR3 region has 12 residues. Looked up from germline, CDR1 is SQVTM and CDR2 is ANQGSEA. CDR3 residues: CSVEEGWNEQYF. CDR3 nucleotides: TGCAGCGTTGAAGAAGGTTGGAACGAGCAGTACTTC.

This chain joins TRBV5-6 and TRBJ2-1; 7 nucleotides match TRBD2. The CDR3 loop spans 12 amino acids. Trimming removed 0 bases from V and 11 bases from J; junction bases left unmatched: 2. The germline V gene encodes CDR1 SGHDT and CDR2 YYEEEE. Here the CDR3 reads CASSLGDYKQFF. Written as DNA, the CDR3 is TGTGCCAGCAGCTTGGGGGACTACAAGCAGTTCTTC.

A few counts support this clonotype. CDR3 nucleotide sequence: TGTGCCAGCTCGACGTCCAGGGGATGGACTGAAGCTTTCTTT. Its translation: CASSTSRGWTEAFF. The chain couples TRBV18 to TRBJ1-1; D perhaps matches TRBD1 (6 bases). From germline, CDR1 is KGHSH and CDR2 LQKENI. There are 14 residues in the CDR3. The V gene lost 6 bases and the J gene lost 5 bases, with 16 bases spanning the gap. The whole variable domain, remainder taken from reference TRBV18 and TRBJ1-1, is NAGVMQNPRHLVRRRGQEARLRCSPMKGHSHVYWYRQLPEEGLKFMVYLQKENIIDESGMPKERFSAEFPKEGPSILRIQQVVRGDSAAYFCASSTSRGWTEAFFGQGTRLTVV.

This clonotype was counted a few times. This rearrangement joins TRBV9 to TRBJ2-3; 7 bases match TRBD1. The CDR3 extends over 16 amino acids. V trimming: 1 base; J trimming: 2 bases; junction bases outside the gene matches: 7. Germline CDR1 reads SGDLS; CDR2 reads YYNGEE. CDR3 nucleotides: TGTGCCAGCAGCGTATCAAGGGGGCACTACACAGATACGCAGTATTTT. It translates to CASSVSRGHYTDTQYF. Looking up the rest from reference TRBV9 and TRBJ2-3 gives the full variable domain: DSGVTQTPKHLITATGQRVTLRCSPRSGDLSVYWYQQSLDQGLQFLIQYYNGEERAKGNILERFSAQQFPDLHSELNLSSLELGDSALYFCASSVSRGHYTDTQYFGPGTRLTVL.

This clonotype occurred a few times. The rearrangement uses TRBV20-1 and TRBJ2-7; possibly TRBD1 or TRBD2 for D (6 bases each). Germline values: CDR1 DFQATT, CDR2 SNEGSKA (reference sequence). Deletions cut 0 bases from V and 0 bases from J, with 18 bases between. The CDR3 sequence is 17 residues long. CDR3 coding DNA: TGCAGTGCTAGAGAAGACCGGGGGCCGGAAAGCTCCTACGAGCAGTACTTC. Translated, it gives CSAREDRGPESSYEQYF.